Shown below are 6 T cell receptor beta chains from a single sample sequenced in a study of T cells in Graves' hyperthyroidism and ophthalmopathy. TCR beta CDR3 regions were amplified from RNA. The primer set for the first-round RT-PCR of the TCR CDR3 was HTBI. TCRdb re-analysed the multiplex PCR reads in MiXCR, keeping a single row per CDR3 protein. The sample includes around 580,000 distinct CDR3 sequences, approximately 15% of them seen just once. The sample consisted of blood. These receptors all come from a woman aged 18-30 years with Graves' hyperthyroidism.

This clonotype was found many times. V gene TRBV27 combines with J gene TRBJ2-7, with D perhaps TRBD1 (6 bases). V was clipped by 5 bases and J by 1 base, with 12 bases between them. The CDR3 is 14 amino acids. CDR1 is MNHEY and CDR2 is SMNVEV in the germline V gene (reference sequence). CDR3 nucleotide sequence: TGTGCCAGCAGTGACCGGGACAAGTCCTACGAGCAGTACTTC. This codes for CASSDRDKSYEQYF.

The chain carries TRBV6-2 or TRBV6-3 and TRBJ2-1; D remains unclear. CDR3 size: 13 residues. Trimming removed 3 bases from V and 12 bases from J, with 15 bases in between. Looked up from germline, CDR1 is MNHEY and CDR2 is SVGEGT. In nucleotides, the CDR3 is TGTGCCAGCAGTTATTCCGCGTGGTATGGGCAGTTCTTC. Its translation is CASSYSAWYGQFF.

This clonotype was found many times. This chain joins TRBV3-1 and TRBJ2-5; D ambiguous. Germline assignment: CDR1 LGHDT and CDR2 YNNKEL (reference sequence). The CDR3 contains 12 residues. Trimming stripped 5 bases from V and 4 bases from J, with 8 bases between. The CDR3 DNA reads TGTGCCAGCAGCAAAGGTGGAGAGACCCAGTACTTC. This gives the protein CASSKGGETQYF.

In its sample, this clonotype was seen many times. The rearrangement links TRBV7-3 to TRBJ2-1; the D is unclear. The CDR3 has 13 residues. The germline V and J ends were trimmed by 0 bases and 9 bases, with 9 bases remaining between them. Germline values: CDR1 SGHTA, CDR2 FQGTGA. The CDR3 DNA sequence: TGTGCCAGCAGCTTAACTAGCTCTAGTGAGCAGTTCTTC. Amino acid sequence: CASSLTSSSEQFF.

This clonotype was detected only once. This may stem from a read error, because a much larger clone lies one nucleotide away. The genes are TRBV20-1 and TRBJ2-7; D assignment may be TRBD1 or TRBD2 (5 bases each). The CDR3 sequence is 15 residues long. The germline CDR1 and CDR2 sequences are DFQATT and SNEGSKA (reference sequence). V lost 3 bases and J lost 5, with 20 bases in between. The CDR3 bases are TGCAGTGCTAGGGTACTAGGGGCTAACGGGCACGAGCAGTACTTC. It is translated as CSARVLGANGHEQYF.

The sample holds many counts of this clonotype. This chain uses TRBV7-2 with TRBJ1-5, with D uncertain. Germline CDR1 SGHTA, CDR2 FQGNSA. V lost 2 bases to trimming and J lost 7 bases, with 6 bases between them. The CDR3 is 12 amino acids. The CDR3 spells CASSLQSQPQHF. CDR3 DNA: TGTGCCAGCAGCTTACAATCCCAGCCCCAGCATTTT.